The sequence of this TCR beta chain was determined in a study of shared T cell receptors in the human thymus (TCRdb year 2021). Describing the broader study: The study examined how self-reactive, shared T-cell receptor alpha chains are generated in the human thymus.

Library preparation employed the immunoSEQ multiplex PCR assay. Entries here come from immuneACCESS through TCRdb and include only in-frame sequences with V and J called. Some clones fail to appear in such tables; in the studies checked, an unresolved V gene covers under half of the shortfall, and the cause of the remainder is unknown. This sample comprises hundreds of thousands of clones, roughly 90% of them detected only once. Of the sample, around 0.01% falls within the top ten clones. V was cut back by 6 bases and J by 4 bases, leaving a gap of 15 bases between them. As encoded in the germline V gene, CDR1 is KGHSH while CDR2 is LQKENI. Inclusive of the bounding cysteine and phenylalanine, the CDR3 is 14 residues long. Solely the CDR3 DNA is kept, with 42 bases framed from the first base. Notes on this clone: The antigen it recognizes is unknown. Base qualities are not at hand, and no much larger clone is one base apart.

These data are also associated with another study on human thymus T cells. The second paper further reports: The donors were immunologically healthy infants in Finland who had open corrective cardiac surgery for congenital heart defects. Thymus tissue was collected as surgical resects that were removed during corrective cardiac surgery. Usage of V and J gene segments appeared to be biased in both the thymic and the peripheral blood repertoires. Highly overlapping thymic TCR repertoires among unrelated individuals were reported in the related research. The study characterized TCR alpha and beta repertoires from fewer than ten infant thymus samples and a few related peripheral blood samples. Donor ages ranged from roughly 6 to 250 days, and the cohort comprised over five male and a couple of female infants. Thymocytes were mechanically released from the tissue and were stored as pellets of about 9.5-33 million cells at -70 degrees C. A QIAsymphony instrument was used to extract genomic DNA from the frozen cell pellets. The immunoSEQ multiplex PCR assay was used to amplify the TCRB and TCRAD loci from a standardized quantity of quality-controlled genomic DNA. The amplicons covered the V(D)J region and were long enough to include the CDR3 and to identify the V and J genes. The amplicons were sequenced on an Illumina platform via the commercial immunoSEQ service. Primer bias and sequencing errors were corrected as previously described, and TCRAD and TCRB were defined on the basis of the IMGT database. The repertoires were analysed using immunoSEQ Analyzer 3.0 and VDJTools for basic statistics, V/J segment usage, diversity estimates, rarefaction and pairwise overlap. To estimate diversity, the Chao1, ChaoE, Efron-Thisted, Shannon and inverse Simpson indices were applied, and diversity was also estimated on datasets down-sampled to the smallest sample. For repertoire overlap, CDR3 nucleotide sequence, V gene and J gene had to match strictly, and clustering was done by Jaccard-based multidimensional scaling. On average, roughly 810,000 unique TCRB clonotypes were obtained from thymus samples, compared with 70,000 to 100,000 from blood samples.

Sequencing input: thymocytes. The chain uses TRBV18 and TRBJ1-1; no D gene is confidently identified. This sequence was found in a boy younger than two with a congenital heart defect. Donor details come from another sample of the same person, matched by shared clones. The nucleotide sequence is given as TGTGCCAGCTCCGGTGAGGCGGATGGCACTGAAGCTTTCTTT. This yields the protein CASSGEADGTEAFF.